This is a list of T cell receptor beta chains from one sample in a study of blood T cell repertoires in COVID-19. Profiled with immunoSEQ multiplex PCR; TCRdb holds only in-frame clones, not every one. The sample yields about 290,000 clones, 75% to 90% seen once. The sample taken for sequencing was PBMCs or T cells enriched from blood (not recorded which). The source is a woman aged 40 to 50 who had recovered from COVID-19. The CDR3 runs from the conserved cysteine through the conserved F or W. Each record gives: clone size, V gene, J gene, D gene, CDR3 DNA, CDR3 protein. The D gene is left open where the match is weak. Part of the rows lack a size; the others show once, few, many or a class for expanded clones.

clone_size: .; v_call: TRBV6-1; j_call: TRBJ1-3; d_call: .; cdr3_nt: TGTGCCAGCAGTGAAGGACAGTTCTCTGGAAACACCATATATTTT; cdr3_aa: CASSEGQFSGNTIYF
clone_size: .; v_call: TRBV11-2; j_call: TRBJ2-4; d_call: .; cdr3_nt: TGTGCCAGCAGCCCCTTTTCGGGAGTCAAAAACATTCAGTACTTC; cdr3_aa: CASSPFSGVKNIQYF
clone_size: few; v_call: TRBV6-5; j_call: TRBJ2-1; d_call: TRBD2; cdr3_nt: TGTGCCAGCAGTCCTAGCGGGCTGTACAATGAGCAGTTCTTC; cdr3_aa: CASSPSGLYNEQFF
clone_size: .; v_call: TRBV7-6; j_call: TRBJ2-7; d_call: TRBD1; cdr3_nt: TGTGCCAGCGGGACAGCCCTCTCCTACGAGCAGTACTTC; cdr3_aa: CASGTALSYEQYF
clone_size: .; v_call: TRBV5-1; j_call: TRBJ1-5; d_call: .; cdr3_nt: TGCGCCAGCAGCCGATTACAGGGCGGACAGCCCCAGCATTTT; cdr3_aa: CASSRLQGGQPQHF
clone_size: .; v_call: TRBV19; j_call: TRBJ1-2; d_call: TRBD1; cdr3_nt: TGTGCCAGTGGGGTTAGAGGGGGCCGGGGCTACACCTTC; cdr3_aa: CASGVRGGRGYTF
clone_size: .; v_call: TRBV7-9; j_call: TRBJ2-1; d_call: TRBD2; cdr3_nt: TGTGCCAGCAGCCAGATAGCGGGGGCAGGCGATGAGCAGTTCTTC; cdr3_aa: CASSQIAGAGDEQFF
clone_size: .; v_call: TRBV2; j_call: TRBJ2-2; d_call: TRBD1; cdr3_nt: TGTGCCAGCAGTGGGAGGACAGGGGGAGTCACCGGGGAGCTGTTTTTT; cdr3_aa: CASSGRTGGVTGELFF
clone_size: .; v_call: TRBV7-6; j_call: TRBJ2-3; d_call: TRBD1; cdr3_nt: TGTGCCAGCAGCCCGGGACAGTTTGCCGCAGATACGCAGTATTTT; cdr3_aa: CASSPGQFAADTQYF
clone_size: .; v_call: TRBV6-1; j_call: TRBJ2-1; d_call: .; cdr3_nt: TGTGCCAGCAGTGAGCGGGGCAATGAGCAGTTCTTC; cdr3_aa: CASSERGNEQFF
clone_size: .; v_call: TRBV10-3; j_call: TRBJ1-2; d_call: .; cdr3_nt: TGTGCCATCAGCGGGGGGTCTAACTATGGCTACACCTTC; cdr3_aa: CAISGGSNYGYTF
clone_size: .; v_call: TRBV19; j_call: TRBJ2-7; d_call: TRBD1; cdr3_nt: TGTGCCAGTAGCGCCTCCCTTGGGGCGACAGGGGTTCGAGAATCTGAGTACTTC; cdr3_aa: CASSASLGATGVRESEYF
clone_size: .; v_call: TRBV6-5; j_call: TRBJ1-5; d_call: TRBD1; cdr3_nt: TGTGCCAGCAGTTACTCAGGGGGCGGAGGTCAGCCCCAGCATTTT; cdr3_aa: CASSYSGGGGQPQHF
clone_size: few; v_call: TRBV2; j_call: TRBJ2-5; d_call: TRBD2; cdr3_nt: TGTGCCAGCAGCGCGCCGGGACTAGCGGGGGCGATCCAAGAGACCCAGTACTTC; cdr3_aa: CASSAPGLAGAIQETQYF
clone_size: .; v_call: TRBV9; j_call: TRBJ1-2; d_call: TRBD1; cdr3_nt: TGTGCCAGCAGCGCGGGGACAGGGGACGGCTACACCTTC; cdr3_aa: CASSAGTGDGYTF
clone_size: .; v_call: TRBV30; j_call: TRBJ1-6; d_call: .; cdr3_nt: TGTGCCTGCACGGCGGGGAGCTCCTATAATTCACCCCTCCACTTT; cdr3_aa: CACTAGSSYNSPLHF
clone_size: .; v_call: TRBV6-6; j_call: TRBJ1-4; d_call: .; cdr3_nt: TGTGCCAGCAGTCCCGGTACTGAAAAACTGTTTTTT; cdr3_aa: CASSPGTEKLFF
clone_size: few; v_call: TRBV2; j_call: TRBJ1-2; d_call: TRBD1; cdr3_nt: TGTGCCAGCAGTGAGGGGACAGGACATGGCTACACCTTC; cdr3_aa: CASSEGTGHGYTF
clone_size: .; v_call: TRBV7-2; j_call: TRBJ2-3; d_call: TRBD2; cdr3_nt: TGTGCCAGCAGCCTGGGGCCTAGCGGGAGGGCAGCAGATACGCAGTATTTT; cdr3_aa: CASSLGPSGRAADTQYF
clone_size: .; v_call: TRBV19; j_call: TRBJ1-6; d_call: .; cdr3_nt: TGTGCCAGTAGTTCCGTCCGGAGCTCCTATAATTCACCCCTCCACTTT; cdr3_aa: CASSSVRSSYNSPLHF
clone_size: .; v_call: TRBV27; j_call: TRBJ2-7; d_call: TRBD1; cdr3_nt: TGTGCCAGCAGACCGGGACAGGGGGCAGGGGAGCAGTACTTC; cdr3_aa: CASRPGQGAGEQYF
clone_size: .; v_call: TRBV7-6; j_call: TRBJ2-2; d_call: TRBD1; cdr3_nt: TGTGCCAGCAGCCATACCGGGACAGGGTACACCGGGGAGCTGTTTTTT; cdr3_aa: CASSHTGTGYTGELFF
clone_size: .; v_call: TRBV5-1; j_call: TRBJ1-1; d_call: .; cdr3_nt: TGCGCCAGCAGCCAGGACAGAACCTTCTCCACTGAAGCTTTCTTT; cdr3_aa: CASSQDRTFSTEAFF